This record covers a single T cell receptor (beta chain). No antigen is known for it. One base away there is no much larger clone; base qualities are not given. V loses 1 base at its end and J loses 4 bases; junction bases beyond the gene matches: 6. From the cysteine up to the phenylalanine, the CDR3 has a length of 15 residues. This entry keeps only the CDR3 DNA: 45 bases, framed from base 1. The germline V gene sets CDR1 to SGHAT and CDR2 to FQNNGV. This sample is drawn from a study of draining lymph node invasion in breast cancer (dated by TCRdb to the early 2020s). As for the study more broadly: Histology and cytokeratin immunohistochemistry were used to diagnose nodal metastasis, and EpCAM/CD45 flow cytometry was used to confirm the diagnosis. Across breast cancer tissues, a separate targeted assay used bulk TCR-beta CDR3 sequencing to compare sorted memory regulatory T cells with memory conventional CD4 T cells. Matched non-invaded and tumor-invaded tumor-draining lymph nodes plus the primary tumor were contributed by each patient, with both Treg and Tconv subsets profiled. The separate targeted TCR sequencing covered lymph nodes from roughly 5 patients, with primary tumors sequenced for three of those patients.

Points the paper makes about the study in general: Tracking the tumor top-100 clones was possible in just a couple of patients. Data could not resolve whether Treg conversion occurred in a given organ or whether converted Tregs recirculated between nodes and tumor. According to the targeted TCR-seq data, Tregs appeared to be more clonally expanded than Tconvs in every tissue, and both subsets had lower diversity in tumor than in lymph nodes. TCRs shared between the Treg and Tconv subsets were regarded as suggesting, but not proving, a common clonal origin. Some of the top 100 tumor clones were detected in invaded and non-invaded nodes, and this detection was taken to suggest recirculation between tumor and draining nodes. In each tissue, about 12-22% of Treg TCRs were also present in Tconvs, a finding interpreted as suggesting peripheral induction of Tregs.

For memory conventional CD4 T cells, the sort was based on CD4+ CD45RA- CD25- cells. Whether a tumor-draining lymph node counted as invaded or non-invaded depended on the presence or absence of metastatic tumor cells. T cells were pre-enriched with a Miltenyi Pan T Cell isolation kit before staining and sorting. Primary tumors were characterized by immunohistochemistry for estrogen receptor, progesterone receptor, HER2 and Ki-67. Fresh surgical tissue was processed within a few hours after surgery by being cut into small fragments. Tissue fragments were enzymatically digested with Liberase TL plus DNase for under 25 minutes and were then filtered through a 40-micrometer strainer. After DAPI live/dead staining, cells were sorted on a BD FACS Aria II at about 97-99% purity. The sorted cells were lysed in TCL buffer, and a Norgen Single Cell RNA purification kit, including DNase treatment, was used to purify the RNA.

Library creation used bulk RNA-seq. The data were produced on an Illumina HiSeq 2500. The authors processed their data as follows. CDR3 sequences in the separate targeted TCR-seq dataset were extracted from raw reads and quantified using MiXCR version 2.1.5 with default parameters. The separate targeted TCR-seq dataset defined each TCR-beta clone by its combination of V gene, J gene and CDR3 sequence. In the separate targeted TCR-seq dataset, clones with fewer than three counts were first removed, after which only the 90% most strongly expressed clones per sample were kept. The separate targeted TCR-seq dataset calculated Treg-Tconv overlap for each tissue as the number of shared clones divided by the total number of Treg clones, multiplied by 100. TCRdb itself trimmed the public reads at Q25 with fastp, ran MiXCR and retained productive beta chains. Entries are consolidated by CDR3 protein sequence, retaining the most common genes and DNA. The V and J calls were determined by TCRdb, not by the authors. Recorded for this sample are more than 3,000 distinct CDR3 sequences; over 65% of them occurred a single time. The ten largest clonotypes hold more than 1.5% of the sample.

Specimen: sorted memory CD4+ effector T cells from a lymph node. Reading the label with the study, this specimen's cell subset or site is: CD45RA-negative sorted CD4+ T cells (memory Tconv or effector/memory Treg). The sequence came from a female donor with luminal breast cancer. Recombination connected TRBV11-2 to TRBJ1-1; TRBD1 fits 7 bases in the junction. The nucleotide sequence reads as follows: TGTGCCAGCAGCTTAGGAAAGGGGGCGGCCACTGAAGCTTTCTTT. This codes for CASSLGKGAATEAFF.